A selection of T cell receptor beta chains follows, all from one sample in a study of blood T cells in healthy people across ages. In TCRdb, the 5' RACE reads were re-called with MiXCR into one record per CDR3 protein. Among about 1.4 million distinct CDR3 sequences listed, 45% to 70% were seen once. Material: blood. The source of these receptors is a man aged 18-30 years in good health. Both conserved end residues are part of each CDR3. The D gene is left open where the match is weak. Clone size appears in some rows only: once, few, many, or a class for an expanded clone.

TRBV6-5	TRBJ2-1	NA	NA	TGTGCCAGCACCCGACTCCGGACAGAAAGGGGCAATGAGCAGTTCTTC	CASTRLRTERGNEQFF
TRBV7-8	TRBJ2-3	TRBD2	NA	TGTGCCAGCAGCTTCTCGGGGGGTCAGAATACGCAGTATTTT	CASSFSGGQNTQYF
TRBV12-3/TRBV12-4	TRBJ2-7	NA	NA	TGTGCCAGCAGTGTGGACGGAAAGACCCACGAGCAGTACTTC	CASSVDGKTHEQYF
TRBV27	TRBJ2-3	TRBD2	few	TGTGCCAGCAAGAGCGGGACTAGCGGATACACAGATACGCAGTATTTT	CASKSGTSGYTDTQYF
TRBV12-3/TRBV12-4	TRBJ1-1	NA	NA	TGTGCCAGCAGTCACTCTCTACGGAGTATTGAAGCTTTCTTT	CASSHSLRSIEAFF
TRBV15	TRBJ2-3	NA	NA	TGTGCCACCAGCAGAGTTGGCTACCAGAACACAGATACGCAGTATTTT	CATSRVGYQNTDTQYF
TRBV20-1	TRBJ1-6	NA	NA	TGCAGTGCTAGGATCGCGGGTCGGAATAATTCACCCCTCCACTTT	CSARIAGRNNSPLHF
TRBV6-1	TRBJ2-7	NA	NA	TGTGCCAGCAGTCGTGTTCAGATGGGTGTGGGATACGAGCAGTACTTC	CASSRVQMGVGYEQYF
TRBV20-1	TRBJ2-7	TRBD2	once	TGCAGTGCTAGGCCACTAGCGGGAAAGTACGAGCAGTACTTC	CSARPLAGKYEQYF
TRBV20-1	TRBJ2-5	TRBD1	NA	TGCAGTGCCAAGGACAGGGCTGAAAGCCAGTACTTC	CSAKDRAESQYF
TRBV13	TRBJ1-1	NA	NA	TGTGCCAGCAGCTTAAGGTCCGGCGGACAGAACACTGAAGCTTTCTTT	CASSLRSGGQNTEAFF
TRBV27	TRBJ1-1	NA	NA	TGTGCCAGTGGCCTCGAAGGACACCCGAACACTGAAGCTTTCTTT	CASGLEGHPNTEAFF
TRBV27	TRBJ2-6	NA	NA	TGTGCCAGCAGTCCAAGTGTATCTGGGGCCAACGTCCTGACTTTC	CASSPSVSGANVLTF
TRBV6-5	TRBJ1-2	TRBD1	once	TGTGCCAGCAGTTACTCTGAGGGGGCCAGGAGGTATGGCTACACCTTC	CASSYSEGARRYGYTF
TRBV3-1	TRBJ2-5	NA	NA	TGTGCCAGCAGCCAAGATATAGGGACCCAGTACTTC	CASSQDIGTQYF
TRBV7-2	TRBJ2-3	NA	NA	TGTGCCAGCAGCTTAGTTTCAGCTAGGAGCATCTACGATACGCAGTATTTT	CASSLVSARSIYDTQYF
TRBV20-1	TRBJ2-5	TRBD2	NA	TGCAGTGCGGCTAGCGGGAGTGAGACCCAGTACTTC	CSAASGSETQYF
TRBV14	TRBJ1-2	TRBD1	NA	TGTGCCAGCAGCCAAAACAGGGGAGAGGGTGGCTACACCTTC	CASSQNRGEGGYTF
TRBV6-5	TRBJ1-1	NA	NA	TGTGCCAGCAGTTCTACCTTGGCCTCGAACACTGAAGCTTTCTTT	CASSSTLASNTEAFF
TRBV7-2	TRBJ2-7	NA	NA	TGTGCCAGCAGCTTATTGGGGCCGGGAGTCTACGAGCAGTACTTC	CASSLLGPGVYEQYF
TRBV27	TRBJ2-3	NA	NA	TGTGCCAGCAGTTTAATGGAGACTGGAAGAAGCACAGATACGCAGTATTTT	CASSLMETGRSTDTQYF
TRBV28	TRBJ1-2	TRBD1	NA	TGTGCCAGCAGGCCGCCGGGACAGAGCTATGGCTACACCTTC	CASRPPGQSYGYTF
TRBV9	TRBJ1-3	NA	NA	TGTGCCAGCAGCGGCCTGAGCTCTGGAAACACCATATATTTT	CASSGLSSGNTIYF
TRBV7-9	TRBJ2-1	TRBD2	few	TGTGCCAGCAGCGCCCGGGGGGGGGTGGACAATGAGCAGTTCTTC	CASSARGGVDNEQFF
TRBV7-2	TRBJ2-1	TRBD1	once	TGTGCCAGCAGCTTATGGGGAGGGACAGGGGGGAAGTATGAGCAGTTCTTC	CASSLWGGTGGKYEQFF
TRBV27	TRBJ2-7	NA	NA	TGTGCCAGCAGTTTTATCGAGAAGACCTACGAGCAGTACTTC	CASSFIEKTYEQYF
TRBV13	TRBJ2-4	NA	NA	TGTGCCAGCAGCCGGTGGGGGGACAATGAGCAGTACTTC	CASSRWGDNEQYF
TRBV7-9	TRBJ1-2	TRBD1	NA	TGTGCCAGCAGCTTACCGGGACAGATATATGGCTACACCTTC	CASSLPGQIYGYTF
TRBV25-1	TRBJ1-1	NA	NA	TGTGCCAGCAGTGGGCTCAGCAGGACATCAAACACTGAAGCTTTCTTT	CASSGLSRTSNTEAFF